A single sample is the source of the 11 T cell receptor beta chains below, sequenced in a study of blood T cell repertoires in COVID-19. Only in-frame clones appear in the TCRdb table, and some are missing; sequencing was by immunoSEQ multiplex PCR. The sample lists roughly 360,000 clones; roughly 90% were seen once. The sequencing sample was made of PBMCs or T cells enriched from blood (not recorded which). The origin of the receptors is a woman under 40 with acute COVID-19.

V and J are TRBV5-1 and TRBJ2-1; 10 bases are a match to TRBD2. CDR1 is SGHRS and CDR2 is YFSETQ in the germline V gene. This CDR3 is built from 15 residues. Trimming took 0 bases from V and 6 from J; bases not matched to a gene: 3. The CDR3 DNA follows: TGCGCCAGCAGCTTGGCTAGCGGGGGAGTCAATGAGCAGTTCTTC. This encodes CASSLASGGVNEQFF. The variable domain in full, completed from reference TRBV5-1 and TRBJ2-1, reads KAGVTQTPRYLIKTRGQQVTLSCSPISGHRSVSWYQQTPGQGLQFLFEYFSETQRNKGNFPGRFSGRQFSNSRSEMNVSTLELGDSALYLCASSLASGGVNEQFFGPGTRLTVL.

This clone showed up just a few times. The chain combines TRBV2 with TRBJ2-1; 7 bases are shared with TRBD2. Trimming cost V 5 bases and J 2 bases; bases outside gene matches: 9. The CDR3 spans 16 residues. Germline-derived CDR1 and CDR2 are SNHLY and FYNNEI. The CDR3 spells CASSSTGGIPYNEQFF. DNA of the CDR3: TGTGCCAGCAGTTCGACCGGGGGGATCCCCTACAATGAGCAGTTCTTC.

V and J are TRBV11-2 and TRBJ1-6; 9 bases are shared with TRBD1. The V gene's germline CDR1 is SGHAT and CDR2 FQNNGV. V shed 2 bases and J 16 bases; nucleotides not matched to a gene: 6. The CDR3 runs 13 residues. CDR3 DNA sequence: TGTGCCAGCAGCTTACAACCGGGACAGGGTCTCCACTTT. This gives the protein CASSLQPGQGLHF.

V is TRBV27 and J is TRBJ2-3; 11 bases line up with TRBD2. Trimming removed 3 bases from V and 1 base from J; junction bases left unmatched: 0. The CDR3 loop spans 15 amino acids. CDR1 MNHEY and CDR2 SMNVEV come from the germline V gene (reference sequence). CDR3 nucleotide sequence: TGTGCCAGCAGTTTGACTAGCGGGGGCACAGATACGCAGTATTTT. Translating gives CASSLTSGGTDTQYF.

The J gene is TRBJ2-3, the V gene TRBV7-9; maybe TRBD2 (6 bases). Germline V gene lookup returns CDR1 SEHNR and CDR2 FQNEAQ (reference sequence). This CDR3 has 15 amino acids. Trimming shortened V by 1 base and J by 1 base, and 9 bases separated the two germline ends. The CDR3 region has the DNA TGTGCCAGCAGCTTAGGGACTATCCGCACAGATACGCAGTATTTT. Translation gives CASSLGTIRTDTQYF.

This clone is a singleton in its sample. The gene calls are TRBV19 and TRBJ2-3; 11 nucleotides align to TRBD2. CDR3 length: 17 amino acids. The V segment lost 4 bases and the J segment 5 bases; nucleotides outside the gene matches: 11. The V gene's germline CDR1 is LNHDA and CDR2 SQIVND (reference sequence). The CDR3 reads CASSRVRLAGGIDTQYF. DNA for the CDR3: TGTGCCAGTAGTAGGGTCCGGCTAGCGGGGGGAATAGATACGCAGTATTTT.

This clone was counted once. The CDR3 DNA reads TGCGCCAGCAGCGTAGCTAGCGGGGGGGCGTCTGAGCAGTTCTTC. It specifies CASSVASGGASEQFF. This chain joins TRBV5-1 and TRBJ2-1, with 12 bases identical to TRBD2. This CDR3 has 15 amino acids. V trimming: 4 bases; J trimming: 9 bases; junction bases outside the gene matches: 8. CDR1 and CDR2 (germline): SGHRS, YFSETQ.

On this clone: Other DNA sequences in the sample encode the same CDR3. This chain connects TRBV19 to TRBJ2-7, with TRBD2 as a possible D gene (6 bases). Trimming removed 3 bases from V and 4 bases from J, with 7 bases in between. CDR3 length equals 12 residues. Germline V CDR1 and CDR2: LNHDA, SQIVND (reference sequence). The CDR3 loop is CASSMGGYEQYF. CDR3 nucleotide sequence: TGTGCCAGTAGTATGGGAGGTTACGAGCAGTACTTC.

This rearrangement joins TRBV10-2 to TRBJ2-3; 8 nucleotides align to TRBD1. Germline CDR1 is WSHSY and CDR2 is SAAADI. V dropped 7 bases and J dropped 1; count of bases not matched to a gene: 4. The CDR3 contains 14 residues. The CDR3: CASISGQGTDTQYF. The CDR3 DNA reads as TGCGCCAGCATATCGGGACAGGGCACAGATACGCAGTATTTT.

V is TRBV19 and J is TRBJ1-2; D possibly corresponds to TRBD1 (6 bases). Between the trimmed V and J ends, which lost 3 bases and 8 bases, there was a span of 13 bases. Germline V gene data show CDR1 as LNHDA and CDR2 as SQIVND (reference sequence). This CDR3 has 13 residues. The CDR3 is CASSISGAWGYTF. CDR3 bases: TGTGCCAGTAGTATCTCAGGGGCGTGGGGCTACACCTTC. The full variable domain, in which reference TRBV19 and TRBJ1-2 provide the parts outside the CDR3, is DGGITQSPKYLFRKEGQNVTLSCEQNLNHDAMYWYRQDPGQGLRLIYYSQIVNDFQKGDIAEGYSVSREKKESFPLTVTSAQKNPTAFYLCASSISGAWGYTFGSGTRLTVV.

The chain combines TRBV5-4 with TRBJ2-7; D is perhaps TRBD1 (5 bases). CDR3 length: 15 amino acids. Germline V gene sequence: CDR1 SGHNT, CDR2 YYREEE (reference sequence). Trimming took 0 bases from V and 5 from J, leaving 15 bases between them. The CDR3 here is CASSLGVGPTNEQYF. The CDR3 DNA is TGTGCCAGCAGCTTGGGGGTGGGGCCGACCAACGAGCAGTACTTC.